This entry lists 7 T cell receptor beta chains sequenced from one sample in a study of T cells in Graves' hyperthyroidism and ophthalmopathy. RNA transcripts yielded amplified TCR beta CDR3 regions. The HTBI primer set served for first-round RT-PCR of the TCR CDR3. Via MiXCR, TCRdb re-called the multiplex PCR reads, giving one row per CDR3 protein. Of hundreds of thousands of distinct CDR3 sequences listed, about 14% are singletons. Sequencing used blood. Receptors originate from a woman aged 18-30 years with Graves' hyperthyroidism.

This clonotype was observed at least ten times. The V gene is TRBV7-9, the J gene TRBJ2-3; 7 bases fit TRBD2. Losses at the gene ends were 5 bases for V and 1 base for J; bases not matched to a gene: 3. CDR3 length equals 14 residues. Looked up from germline, CDR1 is SEHNR and CDR2 is FQNEAQ (reference sequence). CDR3 amino acids: CASSATSRTDTQYF. The CDR3, as DNA: TGTGCCAGCAGCGCGACTAGCCGCACAGATACGCAGTATTTT.

This clonotype has just a few counts. Its ends do not fully match the called genes, so a read error is possible. The chain employs TRBV9 and TRBJ2-3; perhaps TRBD1 as D (5 bases). Germline V gives CDR1 SGDLS, CDR2 YYNGEE. CDR3 length: 13 residues. The CDR3 DNA follows: TGTGCCAGCAACGAGGCCGTGACAGATGCGCAGTATTTT. This sequence encodes CASNEAVTDAQYF. The entire variable domain, with the rest obtained from reference TRBV9 and TRBJ2-3, is as follows: DSGVTQTPKHLITATGQRVTLRCSPRSGDLSVYWYQQSLDQGLQFLIQYYNGEERAKGNILERFSAQQFPDLHSELNLSSLELGDSALYFCASNEAVTDAQYFGPGTRLTVL.

Points on this clonotype: At one boundary the junction diverges from the germline segment, which might be a read error. The chain employs TRBV6-4 and TRBJ2-7; D call uncertain. CDR1 and CDR2 (germline): MRHNA, SNTAGT. The CDR3 is 14 residues long. The chain's CDR3 is CASSYSTASREQYF. The CDR3 DNA sequence: TGTGCCAGCAGTTACTCGACGGCATCCCGCGAGCAGTACTTC.

This clonotype was seen many times. The CDR3 DNA reads as TGTGCCGTCCACGTTCGGGCCACCGGGGAGCTGTTTTTT. Amino acid sequence: CAVHVRATGELFF. This chain uses TRBV6-2 or TRBV6-3 with TRBJ2-2; D unresolved. Germline-derived CDR1 and CDR2 are MNHEY and SVGEGT. The V end lost 11 bases, the J end lost 4 bases, and 14 bases lay between the germline ends. CDR3 length: 13 amino acids.

The CDR3 DNA reads TGTGCCAGCAGCCCTCTCCGCTTCGTTGTAGGAGATACGCAGTATTTT. It yields the protein CASSPLRFVVGDTQYF. The gene calls are TRBV7-9 and TRBJ2-3; D is ambiguous. The CDR3 totals 16 residues. Looked up from germline, CDR1 is SEHNR and CDR2 is FQNEAQ (reference sequence). The V end lost 5 bases, the J end lost 5 bases, and 20 bases lay between the germline ends. Drawing the rest from reference TRBV7-9 and TRBJ2-3, the complete variable domain is DTGVSQNPRHKITKRGQNVTFRCDPISEHNRLYWYRQTLGQGPEFLTYFQNEAQLEKSRLLSDRFSAERPKGSFSTLEIQRTEQGDSAMYLCASSPLRFVVGDTQYFGPGTRLTVL.

In this sample, this clonotype turned up many times. This chain uses TRBV7-2 with TRBJ2-3; 9 nucleotides match TRBD2. The CDR3 consists of 15 residues. Germline CDR1 SGHTA, CDR2 FQGNSA. V trimming: 5 bases; J trimming: 4 bases; junction bases outside the gene matches: 7. The CDR3 loop is CASSGTGTSPDTQYF. For the CDR3, the DNA is TGTGCCAGCAGCGGGACCGGGACTAGCCCAGATACGCAGTATTTT. The full variable domain, completed using reference TRBV7-2 and TRBJ2-3, is GAGVSQSPSNKVTEKGKDVELRCDPISGHTALYWYRQSLGQGLEFLIYFQGNSAPDKSGLPSDRFSAERTGGSVSTLTIQRTQQEDSAVYLCASSGTGTSPDTQYFGPGTRLTVL.

The J gene is TRBJ2-7, the V gene TRBV6-6, with TRBD2 matching 8 bases. CDR1 MNHNY and CDR2 SVGAGI come from the germline V gene (reference sequence). CDR3 length: 15 residues. The V and J ends lost 0 bases and 3 bases, in that order; junction bases with no gene match: 4. The CDR3 loop reads CASSYSQREFYEQYF. Here the CDR3 DNA reads TGTGCCAGCAGTTACTCCCAGCGGGAGTTCTACGAGCAGTACTTC.